The present T cell receptor (beta chain) was sequenced within a study of response to subunit inactivated influenza vaccine. TCRdb used MiXCR to reprocess the RT-PCR reads, holding one entry per CDR3 protein. Here the sample spans 600,000 to 700,000 distinct CDR3 sequences, 14% being singletons. This clonotype was picked up a small number of times. This TCR was sampled from a man aged 50-59 years who received an inactivated influenza vaccine. Sequenced material: PBMCs from blood, taken 14 days before vaccination.

CDR3 protein: CAISGLEGETQYF. The CDR3 DNA follows: TGTGCCATCAGTGGGCTAGAGGGAGAGACCCAGTACTTC. This sequence joins TRBV10-3 and TRBJ2-5; TRBD2 might be the D (5 bases). Germline CDR1 reads ENHRY; CDR2 reads SYGVKD. The CDR3 has 13 residues. V gave up 4 bases and J gave up 4 bases, with 10 bases separating them.